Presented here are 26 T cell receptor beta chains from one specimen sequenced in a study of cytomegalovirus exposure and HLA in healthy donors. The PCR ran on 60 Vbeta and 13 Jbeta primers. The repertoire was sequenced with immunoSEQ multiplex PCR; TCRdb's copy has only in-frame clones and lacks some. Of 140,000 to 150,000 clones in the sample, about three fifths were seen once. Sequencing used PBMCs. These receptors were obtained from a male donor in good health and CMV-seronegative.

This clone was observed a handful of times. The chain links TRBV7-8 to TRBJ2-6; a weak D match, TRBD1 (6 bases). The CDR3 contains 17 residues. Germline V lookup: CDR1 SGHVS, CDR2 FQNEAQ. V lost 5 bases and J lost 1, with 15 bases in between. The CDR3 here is CASSPHNRASGANVLTF. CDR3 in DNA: TGTGCCAGCAGCCCGCATAACAGGGCTTCTGGGGCCAACGTCCTGACTTTC.

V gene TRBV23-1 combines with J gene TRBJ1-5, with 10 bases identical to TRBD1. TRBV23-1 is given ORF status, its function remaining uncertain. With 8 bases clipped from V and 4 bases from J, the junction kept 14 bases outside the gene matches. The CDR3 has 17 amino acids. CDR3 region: CASRSTPGDRGNQPQHF. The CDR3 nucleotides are TGCGCCAGCCGCTCTACCCCGGGGGACAGGGGTAATCAGCCCCAGCATTTT.

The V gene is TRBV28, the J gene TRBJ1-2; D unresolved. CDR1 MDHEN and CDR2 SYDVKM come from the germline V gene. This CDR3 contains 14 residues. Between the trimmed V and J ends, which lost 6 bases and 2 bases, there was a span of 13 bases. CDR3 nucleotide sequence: TGTGCCAGCAGCAGTGGGAGCCAAAACTATGGCTACACCTTC. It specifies CASSSGSQNYGYTF.

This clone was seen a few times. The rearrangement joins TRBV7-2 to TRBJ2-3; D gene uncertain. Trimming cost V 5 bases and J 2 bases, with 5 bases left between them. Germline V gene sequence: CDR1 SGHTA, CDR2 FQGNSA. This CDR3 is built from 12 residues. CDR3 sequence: CASSQITDTQYF. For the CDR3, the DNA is TGTGCCAGCAGCCAGATCACAGATACGCAGTATTTT. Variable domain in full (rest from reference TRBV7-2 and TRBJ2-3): GAGVSQSPSNKVTEKGKDVELRCDPISGHTALYWYRQSLGQGLEFLIYFQGNSAPDKSGLPSDRFSAERTGGSVSTLTIQRTQQEDSAVYLCASSQITDTQYFGPGTRLTVL.

CDR3 residues: CASSYSSGLYNEQFF. Written as DNA, the CDR3 is TGTGCCAGCAGTTATTCGTCAGGGCTCTACAATGAGCAGTTCTTC. This chain links TRBV6-5 with TRBJ2-1, with D tentatively TRBD1 (5 bases). Looked up from germline, CDR1 is MNHEY and CDR2 is SVGAGI. Trimming stripped 3 bases from V and 3 bases from J, with 12 bases between. The CDR3 has 15 amino acids.

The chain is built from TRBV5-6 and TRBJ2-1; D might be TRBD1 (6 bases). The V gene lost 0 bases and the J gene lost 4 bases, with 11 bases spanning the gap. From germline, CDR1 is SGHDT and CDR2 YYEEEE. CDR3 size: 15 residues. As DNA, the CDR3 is TGTGCCAGCAGCTTGGTTGGGGGCGTGTACAATGAGCAGTTCTTC. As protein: CASSLVGGVYNEQFF.

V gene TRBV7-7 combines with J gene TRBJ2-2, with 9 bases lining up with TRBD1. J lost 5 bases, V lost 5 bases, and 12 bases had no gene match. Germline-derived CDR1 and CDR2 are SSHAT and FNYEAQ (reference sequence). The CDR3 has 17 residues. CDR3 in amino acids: CASSLPPGQGNTGELFF. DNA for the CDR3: TGTGCCAGCAGCCTACCTCCGGGACAGGGAAATACCGGGGAGCTGTTTTTT.

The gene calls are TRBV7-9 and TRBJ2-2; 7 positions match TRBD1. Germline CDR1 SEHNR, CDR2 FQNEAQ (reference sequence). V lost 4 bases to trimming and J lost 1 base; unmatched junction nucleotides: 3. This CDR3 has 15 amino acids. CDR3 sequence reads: CASSWTGMNTGELFF. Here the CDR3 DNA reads TGTGCCAGCAGCTGGACAGGAATGAACACCGGGGAGCTGTTTTTT.

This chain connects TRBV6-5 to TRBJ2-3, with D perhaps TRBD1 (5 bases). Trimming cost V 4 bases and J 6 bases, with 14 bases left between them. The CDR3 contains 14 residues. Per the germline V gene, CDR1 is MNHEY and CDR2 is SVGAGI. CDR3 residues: CASSSTSPGDTQYF. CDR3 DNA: TGTGCCAGCAGTTCGACTTCGCCAGGGGATACGCAGTATTTT.

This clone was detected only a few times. The CDR3 loop is CASSQVGLYGYTF. The CDR3 coding sequence is TGCGCCAGCAGCCAAGTGGGACTCTATGGCTACACCTTC. This sequence joins TRBV4-1 and TRBJ1-2; a possible D gene is TRBD1 (5 bases). CDR3 length: 13 amino acids. Germline V gene lookup returns CDR1 MGHRA and CDR2 YSYEKL. V dropped 1 base and J dropped 4 bases, with 7 bases sitting between them.

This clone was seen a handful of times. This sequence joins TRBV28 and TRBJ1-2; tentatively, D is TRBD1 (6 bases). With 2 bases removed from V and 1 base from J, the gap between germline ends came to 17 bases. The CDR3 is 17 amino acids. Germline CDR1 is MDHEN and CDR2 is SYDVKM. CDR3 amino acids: CASSLALDSRSNYGYTF. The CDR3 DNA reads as TGTGCCAGCAGTTTAGCGTTGGACAGTAGAAGTAACTATGGCTACACCTTC.

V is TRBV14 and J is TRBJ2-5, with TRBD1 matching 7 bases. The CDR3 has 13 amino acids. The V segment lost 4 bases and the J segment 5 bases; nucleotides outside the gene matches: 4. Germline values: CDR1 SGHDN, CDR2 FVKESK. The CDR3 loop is CASSPPGGETQYF. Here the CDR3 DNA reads TGTGCCAGCAGCCCTCCAGGGGGTGAGACCCAGTACTTC. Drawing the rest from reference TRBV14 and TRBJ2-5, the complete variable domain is EAGVTQFPSHSVIEKGQTVTLRCDPISGHDNLYWYRRVMGKEIKFLLHFVKESKQDESGMPNNRFLAERTGGTYSTLKVQPAELEDSGVYFCASSPPGGETQYFGPGTRLLVL.

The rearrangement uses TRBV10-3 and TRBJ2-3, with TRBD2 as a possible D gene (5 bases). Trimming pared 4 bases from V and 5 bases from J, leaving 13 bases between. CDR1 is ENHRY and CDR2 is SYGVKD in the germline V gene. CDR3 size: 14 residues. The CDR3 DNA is TGTGCCATCAGTGTGGAGAGGGCCGGAGATACGCAGTATTTT. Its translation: CAISVERAGDTQYF.

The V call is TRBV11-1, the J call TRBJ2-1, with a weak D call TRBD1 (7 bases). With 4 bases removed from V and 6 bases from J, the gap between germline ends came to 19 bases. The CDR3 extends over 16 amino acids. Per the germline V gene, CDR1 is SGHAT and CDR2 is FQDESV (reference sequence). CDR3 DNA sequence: TGTGCCAGCAGCTGGGATCCGCGACAGGGAGGCAATGAGCAGTTCTTC. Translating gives CASSWDPRQGGNEQFF.

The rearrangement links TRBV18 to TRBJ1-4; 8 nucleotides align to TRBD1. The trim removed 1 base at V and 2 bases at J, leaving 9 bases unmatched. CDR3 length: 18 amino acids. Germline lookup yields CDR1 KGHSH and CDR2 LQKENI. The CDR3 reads CASSPRFTDRGTNEKLFF. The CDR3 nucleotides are TGTGCCAGCTCACCACGTTTCACAGACAGGGGCACTAATGAAAAACTGTTTTTT.

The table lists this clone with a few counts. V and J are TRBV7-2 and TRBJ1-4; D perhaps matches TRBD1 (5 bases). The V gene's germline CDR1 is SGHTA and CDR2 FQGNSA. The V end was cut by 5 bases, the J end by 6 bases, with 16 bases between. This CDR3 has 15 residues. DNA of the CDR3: TGTGCCAGCAGCAGATCAGGGCTGGTGGATGAAAAACTGTTTTTT. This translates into CASSRSGLVDEKLFF.

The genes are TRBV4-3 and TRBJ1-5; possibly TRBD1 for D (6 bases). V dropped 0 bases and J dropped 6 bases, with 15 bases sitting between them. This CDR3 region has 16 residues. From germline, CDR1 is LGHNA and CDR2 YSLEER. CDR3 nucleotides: TGCGCCAGCAGCCAAGAGGCAGGGGCTTTGGCTCAGCCCCAGCATTTT. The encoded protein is CASSQEAGALAQPQHF.

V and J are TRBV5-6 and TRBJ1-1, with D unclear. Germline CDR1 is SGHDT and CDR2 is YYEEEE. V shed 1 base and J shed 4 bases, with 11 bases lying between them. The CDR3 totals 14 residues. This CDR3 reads CASSLLEVVTEAFF. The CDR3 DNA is TGTGCCAGCAGCTTGCTTGAGGTCGTCACTGAAGCTTTCTTT.

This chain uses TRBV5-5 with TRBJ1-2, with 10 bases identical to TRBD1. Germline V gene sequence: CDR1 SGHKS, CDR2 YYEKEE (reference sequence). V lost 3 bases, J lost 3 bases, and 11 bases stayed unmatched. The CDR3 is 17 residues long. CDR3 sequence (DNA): TGTGCCAGCAGCTATAGACCGGGACAGGGGACCGACTATGGCTACACCTTC. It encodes CASSYRPGQGTDYGYTF.

The CDR3 here is CASSFYRAGNGYTF. The CDR3 DNA follows: TGTGCCAGCAGTTTTTATCGAGCGGGGAATGGCTACACCTTC. The chain recombines TRBV27 with TRBJ1-2; no clear D gene. The CDR3 loop spans 14 amino acids. V was cut by 3 bases and J by 6 bases, with 14 bases left in between. The germline V gene encodes CDR1 MNHEY and CDR2 SMNVEV (reference sequence).

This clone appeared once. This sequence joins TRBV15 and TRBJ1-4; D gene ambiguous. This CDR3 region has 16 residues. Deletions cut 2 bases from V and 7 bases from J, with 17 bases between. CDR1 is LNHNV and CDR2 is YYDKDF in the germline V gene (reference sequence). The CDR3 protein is CATSRSLPMEGEKLFF. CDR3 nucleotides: TGTGCCACCAGCAGATCGCTCCCAATGGAGGGTGAAAAACTGTTTTTT.

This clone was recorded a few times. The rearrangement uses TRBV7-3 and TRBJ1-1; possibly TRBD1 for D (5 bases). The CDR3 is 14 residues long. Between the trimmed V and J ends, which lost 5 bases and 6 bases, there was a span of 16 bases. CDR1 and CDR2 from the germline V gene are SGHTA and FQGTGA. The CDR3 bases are TGTGCCAGCAGCCCCCAGGGAGGTATGGCTGAAGCTTTCTTT. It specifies CASSPQGGMAEAFF.

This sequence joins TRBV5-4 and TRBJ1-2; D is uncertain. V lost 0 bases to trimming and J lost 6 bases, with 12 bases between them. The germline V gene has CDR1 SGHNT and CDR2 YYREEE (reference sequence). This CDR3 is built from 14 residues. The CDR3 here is CASSLEASLDGYTF. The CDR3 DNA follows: TGTGCCAGCAGCTTGGAGGCCAGCCTAGATGGCTACACCTTC.

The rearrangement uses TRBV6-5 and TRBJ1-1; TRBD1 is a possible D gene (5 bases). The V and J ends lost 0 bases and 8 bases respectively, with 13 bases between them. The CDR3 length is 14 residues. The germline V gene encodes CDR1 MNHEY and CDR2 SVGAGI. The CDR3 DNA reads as TGTGCCAGCAGTTACTCGAGCGGGGCTAGCGAAGCTTTCTTT. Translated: CASSYSSGASEAFF.

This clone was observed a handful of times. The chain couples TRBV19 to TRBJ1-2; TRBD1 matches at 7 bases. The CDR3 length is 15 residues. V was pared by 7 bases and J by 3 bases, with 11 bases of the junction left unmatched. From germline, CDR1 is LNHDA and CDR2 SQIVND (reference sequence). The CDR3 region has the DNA TGTGCCAGTATCCCGGCAGGGGGATCGGACTATGGCTACACCTTC. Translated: CASIPAGGSDYGYTF. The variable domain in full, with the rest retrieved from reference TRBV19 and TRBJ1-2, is DGGITQSPKYLFRKEGQNVTLSCEQNLNHDAMYWYRQDPGQGLRLIYYSQIVNDFQKGDIAEGYSVSREKKESFPLTVTSAQKNPTAFYLCASIPAGGSDYGYTFGSGTRLTVV.

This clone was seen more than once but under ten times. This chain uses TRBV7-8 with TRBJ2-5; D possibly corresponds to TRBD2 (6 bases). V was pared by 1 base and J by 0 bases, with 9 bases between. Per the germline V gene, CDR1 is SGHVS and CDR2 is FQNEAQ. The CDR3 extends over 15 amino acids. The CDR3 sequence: CASSLVWDYQETQYF. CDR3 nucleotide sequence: TGTGCCAGCAGCTTAGTATGGGACTACCAAGAGACCCAGTACTTC.